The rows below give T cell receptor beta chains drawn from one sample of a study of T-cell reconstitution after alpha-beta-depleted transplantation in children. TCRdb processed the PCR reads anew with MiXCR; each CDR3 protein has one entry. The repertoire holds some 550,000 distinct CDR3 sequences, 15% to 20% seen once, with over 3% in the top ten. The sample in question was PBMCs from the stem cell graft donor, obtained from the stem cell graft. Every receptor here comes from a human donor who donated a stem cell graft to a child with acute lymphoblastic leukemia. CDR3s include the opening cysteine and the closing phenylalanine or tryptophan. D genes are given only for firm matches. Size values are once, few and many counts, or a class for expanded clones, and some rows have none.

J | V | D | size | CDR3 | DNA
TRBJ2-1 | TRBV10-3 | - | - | CAISESPLAQTYNEQFF | TGTGCCATCAGTGAGTCGCCACTAGCCCAGACCTACAATGAGCAGTTCTTC
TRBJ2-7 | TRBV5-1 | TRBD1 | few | CASSWQAQGYEQYF | TGCGCCAGCAGCTGGCAGGCACAGGGGTACGAGCAGTACTTC
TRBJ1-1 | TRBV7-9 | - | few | CASIGQSEAFF | TGTGCCAGTATAGGACAGTCTGAAGCTTTCTTT
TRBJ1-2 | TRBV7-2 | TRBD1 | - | CASSLDREGGYTF | TGTGCCAGCAGCCTGGACAGGGAGGGGGGCTACACCTTC
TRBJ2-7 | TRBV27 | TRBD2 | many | CASSGLAGDEQYF | TGTGCCAGCAGTGGACTAGCGGGAGACGAGCAGTACTTC
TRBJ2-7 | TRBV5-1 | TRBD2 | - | CASSLQAGGGSYEQYF | TGCGCCAGCAGCCTCCAAGCGGGAGGAGGCTCCTACGAGCAGTACTTC
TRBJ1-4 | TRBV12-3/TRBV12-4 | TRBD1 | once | CASRVGQGAEKLFF | TGTGCCAGCAGGGTCGGACAGGGAGCTGAAAAACTGTTTTTT
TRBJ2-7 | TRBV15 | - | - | CATSRDQGRVPYEQYF | TGTGCCACCAGCAGAGATCAGGGCAGGGTCCCCTACGAGCAGTACTTC
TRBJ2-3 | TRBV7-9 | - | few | CASSLAITDNTDTQYF | TGTGCCAGCAGCTTAGCGATAACTGATAACACAGATACGCAGTATTTT
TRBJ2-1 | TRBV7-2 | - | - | CASSFSGITYNEQFF | TGTGCCAGCAGCTTTAGCGGAATTACCTACAATGAGCAGTTCTTC
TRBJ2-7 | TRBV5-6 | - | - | CASSLLGSRGLSYEQYF | TGTGCCAGCAGCTTGCTTGGGTCCAGGGGCCTTTCCTACGAGCAGTACTTC
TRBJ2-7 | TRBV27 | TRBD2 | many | CASSLAGGLHEQYF | TGTGCCAGCAGTTTAGCGGGAGGGCTCCATGAGCAGTACTTC
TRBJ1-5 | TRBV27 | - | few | CASSFNQAFNQPQHF | TGTGCCAGCAGTTTTAACCAGGCTTTCAATCAGCCCCAGCATTTT
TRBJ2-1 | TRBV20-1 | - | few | CSARDSGGNTYNEQFF | TGCAGTGCTAGAGATTCCGGGGGCAATACCTACAATGAGCAGTTCTTC
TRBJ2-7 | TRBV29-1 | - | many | CSVGGGRRTYEQYF | TGCAGCGTGGGGGGTGGCAGGAGGACCTACGAGCAGTACTTC
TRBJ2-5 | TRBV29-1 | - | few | CSERPGTQETQYF | TGCAGCGAGAGACCCGGGACGCAAGAGACCCAGTACTTC
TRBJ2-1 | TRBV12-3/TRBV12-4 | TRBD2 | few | CASSPELAGGIDEQFF | TGTGCCAGCAGTCCCGAACTAGCGGGAGGAATCGATGAGCAGTTCTTC
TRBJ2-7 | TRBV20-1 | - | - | CSARDLRRNYEQYF | TGCAGTGCTAGAGATCTCCGCAGAAACTACGAGCAGTACTTC
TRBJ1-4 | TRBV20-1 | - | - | CSATTTGRPNEKLFF | TGCAGTGCTACCACCACAGGGAGGCCTAATGAAAAACTGTTTTTT
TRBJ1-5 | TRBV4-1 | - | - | CASSHRAQGINQPQHF | TGCGCCAGCAGCCATCGAGCACAAGGAATCAATCAGCCCCAGCATTTT
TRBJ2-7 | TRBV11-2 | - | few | CASSFGLARIGYEQYF | TGTGCCAGCAGCTTTGGGCTAGCGCGGATCGGCTACGAGCAGTACTTC
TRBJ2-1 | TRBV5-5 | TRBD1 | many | CASSLFGTVYNEQFF | TGTGCCAGCAGCTTGTTCGGGACAGTCTACAATGAGCAGTTCTTC
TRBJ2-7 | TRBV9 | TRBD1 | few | CASSSPETGTGEQYF | TGTGCCAGCAGCTCTCCTGAGACAGGGACGGGGGAGCAGTACTTC
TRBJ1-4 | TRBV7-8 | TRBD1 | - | CASSSRDPDRHNEKLFF | TGTGCCAGCAGCTCAAGAGACCCGGACAGGCATAATGAAAAACTGTTTTTT
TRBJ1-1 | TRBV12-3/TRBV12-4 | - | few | CASTTLGGLNTEAFF | TGTGCCAGCACCACCCTGGGCGGTCTGAACACTGAAGCTTTCTTT
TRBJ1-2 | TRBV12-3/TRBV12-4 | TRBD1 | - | CASSPQDRRGYTF | TGTGCCAGCAGTCCTCAGGACAGGCGCGGCTACACCTTC
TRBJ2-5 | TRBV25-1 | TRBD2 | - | CASSPTSVQETQYF | TGTGCCAGCAGTCCTACTAGCGTCCAAGAGACCCAGTACTTC
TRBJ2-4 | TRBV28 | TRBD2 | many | CASSPSLAGAVNIQYF | TGTGCCAGCAGTCCCTCGTTGGCGGGAGCGGTGAACATTCAGTACTTC
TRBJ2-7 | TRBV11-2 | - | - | CASIPNRDRYEQYF | TGTGCCAGCATCCCCAACAGGGACCGCTACGAGCAGTACTTC
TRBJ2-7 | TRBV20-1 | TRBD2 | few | CSGGTSGRNEQYF | TGCAGTGGTGGGACTAGCGGGAGGAACGAGCAGTACTTC
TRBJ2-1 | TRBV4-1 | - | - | CASSQALIPNSYNEQFF | TGCGCCAGCAGCCAAGCTCTCATCCCGAACTCCTACAATGAGCAGTTCTTC
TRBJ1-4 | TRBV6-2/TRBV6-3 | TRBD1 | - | CASRLGTGIEKLFF | TGTGCCAGCAGGCTAGGGACAGGGATTGAAAAACTGTTTTTT
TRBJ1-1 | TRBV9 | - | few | CASSVGQDTEAFF | TGTGCCAGCAGCGTAGGGCAGGACACTGAAGCTTTCTTT
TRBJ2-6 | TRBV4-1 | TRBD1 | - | CASSPVSRGQGAPGANVLTF | TGCGCCAGCAGCCCGGTTTCTAGAGGACAGGGGGCGCCTGGGGCCAACGTCCTGACTTTC
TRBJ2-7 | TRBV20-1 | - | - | CSAPDRGGYEQYF | TGCAGTGCCCCCGATAGGGGTGGGTACGAGCAGTACTTC
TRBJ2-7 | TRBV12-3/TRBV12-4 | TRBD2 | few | CASSLLGLVYEQYF | TGTGCCAGCAGTTTATTGGGACTAGTCTACGAGCAGTACTTC
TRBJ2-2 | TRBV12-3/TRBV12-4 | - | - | CASLATGELFF | TGTGCCAGCCTAGCGACCGGGGAGCTGTTTTTT
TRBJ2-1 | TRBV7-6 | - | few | CASSLAGWGIEFF | TGTGCCAGCAGCTTAGCAGGGTGGGGTATAGAGTTCTTC
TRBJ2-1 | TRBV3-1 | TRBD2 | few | CASSQATRKFGLAYNEQFF | TGTGCCAGCAGCCAAGCAACGAGGAAGTTTGGACTAGCTTACAATGAGCAGTTCTTC
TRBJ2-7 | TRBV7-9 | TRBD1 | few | CASSLIGTDEQYF | TGTGCCAGCAGCTTAATCGGGACAGACGAGCAGTACTTC
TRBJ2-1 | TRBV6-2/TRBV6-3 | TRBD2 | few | CASSWTSTSYNEQFF | TGTGCCAGCAGTTGGACTAGCACTTCCTACAATGAGCAGTTCTTC
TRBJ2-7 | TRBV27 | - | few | CASSFGGPEQYF | TGTGCCAGCAGTTTCGGAGGACCCGAGCAGTACTTC
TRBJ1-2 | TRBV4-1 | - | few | CASSQDGRGASGYTF | TGCGCCAGCAGCCAAGATGGTAGGGGGGCGTCTGGCTACACCTTC